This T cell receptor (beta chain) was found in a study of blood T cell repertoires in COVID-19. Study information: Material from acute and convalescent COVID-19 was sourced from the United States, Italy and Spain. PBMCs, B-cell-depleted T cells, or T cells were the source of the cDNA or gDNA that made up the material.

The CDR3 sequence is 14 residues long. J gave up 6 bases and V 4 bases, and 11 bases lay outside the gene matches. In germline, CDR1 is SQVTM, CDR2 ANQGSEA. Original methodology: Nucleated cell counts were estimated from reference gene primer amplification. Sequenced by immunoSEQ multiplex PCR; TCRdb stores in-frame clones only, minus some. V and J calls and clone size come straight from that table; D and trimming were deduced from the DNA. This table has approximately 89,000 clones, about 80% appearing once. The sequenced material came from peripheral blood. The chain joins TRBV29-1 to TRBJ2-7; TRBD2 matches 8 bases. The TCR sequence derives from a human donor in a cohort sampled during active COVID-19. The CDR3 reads CSVVGTRAGREQYF. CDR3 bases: TGCAGCGTTGTCGGGACTAGGGCGGGGCGCGAGCAGTACTTC.